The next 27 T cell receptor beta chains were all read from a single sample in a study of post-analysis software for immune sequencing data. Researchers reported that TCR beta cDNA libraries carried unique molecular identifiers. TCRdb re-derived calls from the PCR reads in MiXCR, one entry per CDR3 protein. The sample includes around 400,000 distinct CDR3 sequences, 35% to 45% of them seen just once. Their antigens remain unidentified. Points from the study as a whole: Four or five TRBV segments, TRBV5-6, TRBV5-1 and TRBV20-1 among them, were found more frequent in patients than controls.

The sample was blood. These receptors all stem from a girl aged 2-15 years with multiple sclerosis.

The DNA for the CDR3 is TGTGCCACCGCGCCCGAGGACAGGGGTTTTGGCTACACCTTC. The encoded protein is CATAPEDRGFGYTF. This chain links TRBV7-9 with TRBJ1-2, with 9 bases identical to TRBD1. Germline CDR1 SEHNR, CDR2 FQNEAQ (reference sequence). J gave up 7 bases and V 10 bases, and 13 bases lay outside the gene matches. This CDR3 is 14 amino acids long. Variable domain in full (rest from reference TRBV7-9 and TRBJ1-2): DTGVSQNPRHKITKRGQNVTFRCDPISEHNRLYWYRQTLGQGPEFLTYFQNEAQLEKSRLLSDRFSAERPKGSFSTLEIQRTEQGDSAMYLCATAPEDRGFGYTFGSGTRLTVV.

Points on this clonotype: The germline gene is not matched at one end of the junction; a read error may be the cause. CDR3 bases: TGTGCCAGCAGCTTAGGGGAGAGCTCCTACAATGAGCAGTTCTTC. Its protein is CASSLGESSYNEQFF. The gene calls are TRBV12-3 or TRBV12-4 and TRBJ2-1; D is possibly TRBD1 or TRBD2 (5 bases each). The CDR3 runs to 15 residues.

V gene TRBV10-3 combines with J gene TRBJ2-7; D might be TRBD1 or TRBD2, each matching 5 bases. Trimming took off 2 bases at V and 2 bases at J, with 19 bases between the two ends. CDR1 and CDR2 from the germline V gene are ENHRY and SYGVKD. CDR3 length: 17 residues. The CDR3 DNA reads TGTGCCATCAGTGAGGTCGCAGGTGGGGGAAATACCTACGAGCAGTACTTC. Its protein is CAISEVAGGGNTYEQYF.

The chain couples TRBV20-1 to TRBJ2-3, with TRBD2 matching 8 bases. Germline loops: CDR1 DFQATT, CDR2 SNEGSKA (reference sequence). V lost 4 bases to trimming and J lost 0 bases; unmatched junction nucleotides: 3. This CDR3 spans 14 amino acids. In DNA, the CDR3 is TGCAGTGCTAAAGCGGGGGAGAGCACAGATACGCAGTATTTT. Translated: CSAKAGESTDTQYF.

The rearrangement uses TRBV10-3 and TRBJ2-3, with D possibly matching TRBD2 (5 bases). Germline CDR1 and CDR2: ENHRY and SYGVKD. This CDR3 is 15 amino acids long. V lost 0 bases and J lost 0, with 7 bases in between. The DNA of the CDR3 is TGTGCCATCAGTGAGTCGACTACCAGCACAGATACGCAGTATTTT. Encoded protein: CAISESTTSTDTQYF.

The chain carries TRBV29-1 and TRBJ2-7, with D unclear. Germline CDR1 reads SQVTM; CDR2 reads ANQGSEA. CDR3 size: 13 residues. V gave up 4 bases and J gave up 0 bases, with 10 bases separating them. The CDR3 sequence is CSVAHTLSYEQYF. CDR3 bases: TGCAGCGTTGCCCATACACTCTCCTACGAGCAGTACTTC.

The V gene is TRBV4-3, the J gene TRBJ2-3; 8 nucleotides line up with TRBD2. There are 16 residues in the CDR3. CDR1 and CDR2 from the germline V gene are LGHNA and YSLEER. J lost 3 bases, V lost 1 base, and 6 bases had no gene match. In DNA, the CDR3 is TGCGCCAGCAGCCAAGGGGTAGCGGGAACGACAGATACGCAGTATTTT. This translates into CASSQGVAGTTDTQYF.

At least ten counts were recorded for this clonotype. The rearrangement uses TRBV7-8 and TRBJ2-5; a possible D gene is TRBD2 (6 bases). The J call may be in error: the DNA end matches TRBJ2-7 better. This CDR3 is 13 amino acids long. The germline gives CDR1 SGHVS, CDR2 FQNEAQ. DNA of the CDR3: TGTGCCAGCAGCTTAGGGACCGGGGGCGAGCAGTACTTC. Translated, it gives CASSLGTGGEQYF.

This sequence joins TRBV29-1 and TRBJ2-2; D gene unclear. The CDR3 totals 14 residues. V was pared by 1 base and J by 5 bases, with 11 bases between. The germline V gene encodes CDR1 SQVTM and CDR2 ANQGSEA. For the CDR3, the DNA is TGCAGCGTTGAAGTGGCGGCCGGGACCGGGGAGCTGTTTTTT. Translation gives CSVEVAAGTGELFF.

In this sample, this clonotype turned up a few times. Written as DNA, the CDR3 is TGCGCCAGCAGCCAAGGAGTAGCGGGTCGTGGGTATGAGCAGTTCTTC. It yields the protein CASSQGVAGRGYEQFF. The chain has TRBV4-3 and TRBJ2-1, with TRBD2 identical over 7 bases. Unmatched junction bases numbered 11, after V lost 1 base and J lost 8 bases. The germline V gene encodes CDR1 LGHNA and CDR2 YSLEER. The CDR3 spans 16 residues.

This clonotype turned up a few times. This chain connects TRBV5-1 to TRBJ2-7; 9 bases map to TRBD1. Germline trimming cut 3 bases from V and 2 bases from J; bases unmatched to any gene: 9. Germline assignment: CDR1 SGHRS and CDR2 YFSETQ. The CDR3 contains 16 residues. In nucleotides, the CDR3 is TGCGCCAGCAGCTCTGCCCGGGACAGGGTCCCCTACGAGCAGTACTTC. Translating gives CASSSARDRVPYEQYF.

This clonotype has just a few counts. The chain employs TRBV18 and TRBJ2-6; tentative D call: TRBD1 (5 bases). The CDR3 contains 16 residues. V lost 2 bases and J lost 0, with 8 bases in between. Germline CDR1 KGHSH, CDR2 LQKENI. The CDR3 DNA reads TGTGCCAGCTCACCATACAGGAGCTCTGGGGCCAACGTCCTGACTTTC. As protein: CASSPYRSSGANVLTF.

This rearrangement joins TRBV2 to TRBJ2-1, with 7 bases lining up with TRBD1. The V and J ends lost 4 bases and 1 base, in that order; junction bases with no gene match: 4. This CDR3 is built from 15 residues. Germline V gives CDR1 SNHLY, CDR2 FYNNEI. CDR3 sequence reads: CASSVVRGSYNEQFF. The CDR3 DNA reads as TGTGCCAGCAGTGTAGTCAGGGGGTCCTACAATGAGCAGTTCTTC. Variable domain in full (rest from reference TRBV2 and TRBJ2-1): EPEVTQTPSHQVTQMGQEVILRCVPISNHLYFYWYRQILGQKVEFLVSFYNNEISEKSEIFDDQFSVERPDGSNFTLKIRSTKLEDSAMYFCASSVVRGSYNEQFFGPGTRLTVL.

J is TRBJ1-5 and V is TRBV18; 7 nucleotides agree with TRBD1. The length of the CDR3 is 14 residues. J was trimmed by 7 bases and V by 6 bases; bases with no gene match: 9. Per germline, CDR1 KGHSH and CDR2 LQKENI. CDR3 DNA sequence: TGTGCCAGCTCTAGCGACAGGGATGGCCAGCCCCAGCATTTT. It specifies CASSSDRDGQPQHF.

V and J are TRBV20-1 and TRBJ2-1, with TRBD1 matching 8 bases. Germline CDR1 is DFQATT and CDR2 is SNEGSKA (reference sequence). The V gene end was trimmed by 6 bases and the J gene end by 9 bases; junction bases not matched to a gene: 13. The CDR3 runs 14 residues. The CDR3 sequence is CSASDRDKGGEQFF. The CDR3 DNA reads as TGCAGTGCATCGGACAGGGATAAGGGGGGTGAGCAGTTCTTC.

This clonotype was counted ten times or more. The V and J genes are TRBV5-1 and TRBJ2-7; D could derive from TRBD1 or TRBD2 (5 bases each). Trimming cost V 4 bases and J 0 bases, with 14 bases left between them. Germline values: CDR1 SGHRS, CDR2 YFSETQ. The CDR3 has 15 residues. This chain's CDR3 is CASSPRDGSSYEQYF. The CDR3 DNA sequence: TGCGCCAGCAGCCCCCGGGACGGCTCCTCCTACGAGCAGTACTTC.

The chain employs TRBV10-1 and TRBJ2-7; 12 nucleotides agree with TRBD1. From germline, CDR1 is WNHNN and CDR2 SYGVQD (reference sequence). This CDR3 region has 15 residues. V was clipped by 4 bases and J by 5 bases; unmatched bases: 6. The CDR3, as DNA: TGCGCCAGCAGTGCCCCCGGGACAGGGGGCGACGAGCAGTACTTC. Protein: CASSAPGTGGDEQYF.

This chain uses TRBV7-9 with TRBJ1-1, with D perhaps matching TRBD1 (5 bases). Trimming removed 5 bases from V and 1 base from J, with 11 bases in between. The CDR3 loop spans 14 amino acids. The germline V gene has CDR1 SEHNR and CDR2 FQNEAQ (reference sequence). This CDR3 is CASSVGQSNTEAFF. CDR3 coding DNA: TGTGCCAGCAGCGTAGGACAATCGAACACTGAAGCTTTCTTT.

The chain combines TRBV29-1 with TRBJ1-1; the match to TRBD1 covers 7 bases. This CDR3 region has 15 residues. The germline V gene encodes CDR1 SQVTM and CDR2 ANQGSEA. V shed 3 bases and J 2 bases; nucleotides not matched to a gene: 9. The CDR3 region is CSVETGQGFNTEAFF. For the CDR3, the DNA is TGCAGCGTTGAGACAGGGCAAGGGTTTAACACTGAAGCTTTCTTT.

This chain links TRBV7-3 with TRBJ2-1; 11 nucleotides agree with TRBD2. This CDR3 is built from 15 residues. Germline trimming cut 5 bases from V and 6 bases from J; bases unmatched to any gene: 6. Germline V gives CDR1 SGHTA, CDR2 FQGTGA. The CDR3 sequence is CASSPSGGPLNEQFF. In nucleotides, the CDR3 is TGTGCCAGCAGCCCTAGCGGGGGGCCACTCAATGAGCAGTTCTTC.

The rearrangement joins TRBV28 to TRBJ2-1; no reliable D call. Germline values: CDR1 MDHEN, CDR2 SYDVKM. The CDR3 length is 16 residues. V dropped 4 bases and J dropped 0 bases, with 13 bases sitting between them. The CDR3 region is CASSSHFSSSYNEQFF. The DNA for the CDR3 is TGTGCCAGCAGTTCGCATTTTAGTAGCTCCTACAATGAGCAGTTCTTC.

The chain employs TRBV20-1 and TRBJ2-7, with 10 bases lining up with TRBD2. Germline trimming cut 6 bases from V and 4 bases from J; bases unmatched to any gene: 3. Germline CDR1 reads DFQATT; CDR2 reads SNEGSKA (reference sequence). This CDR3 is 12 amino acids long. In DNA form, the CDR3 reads TGCAGTGCCCCGACTAGCGGGTACGAGCAGTACTTC. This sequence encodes CSAPTSGYEQYF.

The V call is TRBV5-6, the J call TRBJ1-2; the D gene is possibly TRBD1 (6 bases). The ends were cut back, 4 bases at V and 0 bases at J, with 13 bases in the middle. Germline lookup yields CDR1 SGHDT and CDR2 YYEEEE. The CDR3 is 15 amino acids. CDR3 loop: CASSPLDRPNYGYTF. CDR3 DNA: TGTGCCAGCAGCCCCTTAGACAGGCCTAACTATGGCTACACCTTC.

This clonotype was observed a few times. The CDR3 nucleotides are TGTGCCAGCAGCTTAGGAGGGAGGGACAATTCACCCCTCCACTTT. As protein: CASSLGGRDNSPLHF. The gene calls are TRBV7-2 and TRBJ1-6; possibly TRBD1 for D (5 bases). This CDR3 comprises 15 residues. Germline V gene data show CDR1 as SGHTA and CDR2 as FQGNSA. Trimming took 1 base from V and 7 from J, leaving 11 bases between them. The complete variable domain, with remaining parts taken from reference TRBV7-2 and TRBJ1-6, reads GAGVSQSPSNKVTEKGKDVELRCDPISGHTALYWYRQSLGQGLEFLIYFQGNSAPDKSGLPSDRFSAERTGGSVSTLTIQRTQQEDSAVYLCASSLGGRDNSPLHFGNGTRLTVT.

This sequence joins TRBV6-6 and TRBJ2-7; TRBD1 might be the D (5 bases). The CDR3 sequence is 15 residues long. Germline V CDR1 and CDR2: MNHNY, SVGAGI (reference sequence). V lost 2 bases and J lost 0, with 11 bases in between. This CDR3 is CASSYPQRGSYEQYF. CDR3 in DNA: TGTGCCAGCAGTTACCCACAAAGGGGCTCCTACGAGCAGTACTTC.

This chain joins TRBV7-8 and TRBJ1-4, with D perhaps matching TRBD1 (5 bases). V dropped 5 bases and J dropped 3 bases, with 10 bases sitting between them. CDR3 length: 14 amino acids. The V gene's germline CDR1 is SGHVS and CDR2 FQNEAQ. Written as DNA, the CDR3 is TGTGCCAGCAGCAGCGGGACGGCTAATGAAAAACTGTTTTTT. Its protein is CASSSGTANEKLFF.

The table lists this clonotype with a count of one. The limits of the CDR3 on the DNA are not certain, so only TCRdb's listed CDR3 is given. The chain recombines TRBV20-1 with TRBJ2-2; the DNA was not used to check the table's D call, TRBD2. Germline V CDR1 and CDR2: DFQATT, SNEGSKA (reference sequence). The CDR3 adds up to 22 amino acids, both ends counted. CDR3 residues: CGMTSGRRDTQYFGPGTGELFF.